The 15 T cell receptor beta chains below come from one sample, sequenced in a study of OX40 agonist ivuxolimab in advanced cancers. The table came from immunoSEQ multiplex PCR; TCRdb's copy has only in-frame clones and leaves some out. The table has about 63,000 clones, 87% seen once; the top ten hold approximately 0.61%. The sample in question was CD4+ or CD8+ T cells sorted from blood, obtained in a trial of the OX40 agonist ivuxolimab. The receptor source for this set is an adult with an advanced solid tumor such as melanoma, head and neck, liver or kidney cancer.

The J gene is TRBJ2-1, the V gene TRBV6-1; 8 bases are a match to TRBD2. Per the germline V gene, CDR1 is MNHNS and CDR2 is SASEGT. With 5 bases clipped from V and 10 bases from J, the junction kept 7 bases outside the gene matches. The CDR3 is 13 amino acids. CDR3: CASSTLTSAEQFF. The CDR3, as DNA: TGTGCCAGCAGTACCCTGACTAGCGCAGAGCAGTTCTTC.

This clone has only one observation. V and J are TRBV4-1 and TRBJ2-7, with TRBD1 as a possible D gene (7 bases). CDR1 is MGHRA and CDR2 is YSYEKL in the germline V gene. The CDR3 extends over 16 amino acids. Trimming stripped 0 bases from V and 3 bases from J, with 15 bases between. The CDR3 DNA follows: TGCGCCAGCAGCCAAGATCAGGGGGGAGCGTTCTACGAGCAGTACTTC. It translates to CASSQDQGGAFYEQYF.

V usage is TRBV6-5 and J usage is TRBJ2-3, with 12 bases fitting TRBD2. V was clipped by 5 bases and J by 3 bases; unmatched bases: 3. The CDR3 spans 15 residues. Germline V gene sequence: CDR1 MNHEY, CDR2 SVGAGI. This chain's CDR3 is CASSRTSGRTDTQYF. CDR3 DNA: TGTGCCAGCAGTCGTACTAGCGGGAGGACAGATACGCAGTATTTT.

The gene calls are TRBV28 and TRBJ1-1, with TRBD1 matching 8 bases. Germline CDR1 and CDR2: MDHEN and SYDVKM. The CDR3 spans 15 residues. With V trimmed by 6 bases and J by 4 bases, 10 bases remained unmatched. The DNA for the CDR3 is TGTGCCAGCAGCTGGACAGGGCTTGATAGCACTGAAGCTTTCTTT. This encodes CASSWTGLDSTEAFF.

The rearrangement links TRBV30 to TRBJ1-6; no clear D gene. The ends were cut back, 0 bases at V and 4 bases at J, with 4 bases in the middle. This CDR3 contains 13 residues. Germline CDR1 GTSNPN, CDR2 SVGIG (reference sequence). The CDR3 sequence: CAWSVRYNSPLHF. The CDR3 DNA follows: TGTGCCTGGAGTGTCAGATATAATTCACCCCTCCACTTT.

This sequence joins TRBV7-3 and TRBJ2-2, with 10 bases that match TRBD2. CDR1 and CDR2 (germline): SGHTA, FQGTGA. With 4 bases clipped from V and 5 bases from J, the junction kept 4 bases outside the gene matches. The length of the CDR3 is 15 residues. The CDR3 DNA follows: TGTGCCAGCAGCTCCCTAGCGGGAGTGACCGGGGAGCTGTTTTTT. It encodes CASSSLAGVTGELFF.

The rearrangement uses TRBV5-6 and TRBJ2-5; tentatively, D is TRBD2 (6 bases). Trimming shortened V by 5 bases and J by 4 bases, and 12 bases separated the two germline ends. Germline V gene data show CDR1 as SGHDT and CDR2 as YYEEEE. There are 13 residues in the CDR3. The CDR3 DNA follows: TGTGCCAGCAGTCTGATGGGGGGAGAGACCCAGTACTTC. It specifies CASSLMGGETQYF.

The chain recombines TRBV10-2 with TRBJ2-3, with 15 bases matching TRBD2. The CDR3 contains 15 residues. The V gene's germline CDR1 is WSHSY and CDR2 SAAADI. Trimming cost V 8 bases and J 5 bases; bases outside gene matches: 5. The CDR3 region has the DNA TGCGCCAGCGGCGGACTAGCGGGAGGGGTAGATACGCAGTATTTT. Protein product: CASGGLAGGVDTQYF.

The chain is built from TRBV30 and TRBJ2-4; 8 bases map to TRBD1. The CDR3 loop spans 14 amino acids. With V trimmed by 5 bases and J by 6 bases, 9 bases remained unmatched. The germline gives CDR1 GTSNPN, CDR2 SVGIG (reference sequence). CDR3 amino acids: CAWGQGSVGNIQYF. The CDR3 DNA is TGTGCCTGGGGACAGGGAAGTGTTGGAAACATTCAGTACTTC.

This chain joins TRBV6-6 and TRBJ2-3; TRBD2 matches at 7 bases. The V gene's germline CDR1 is MNHNY and CDR2 SVGAGI (reference sequence). V lost 10 bases and J lost 0; bases outside the gene matches: 10. This CDR3 has 15 residues. CDR3 nucleotide sequence: TGTGCCACCGCGCGGAGCGGGACTAGCACAGATACGCAGTATTTT. Protein product: CATARSGTSTDTQYF.

This clone appeared once. The genes are TRBV27 and TRBJ2-5; 10 nucleotides align to TRBD2. The junction had 9 bases not matched to a gene; V was cut back by 7 bases and J by 4 bases. Germline CDR1 is MNHEY and CDR2 is SMNVEV (reference sequence). The CDR3 contains 15 residues. Here the CDR3 reads CASTPSGSPRETQYF. The CDR3 nucleotides are TGTGCCAGCACTCCTAGCGGGAGCCCCCGAGAGACCCAGTACTTC.

J is TRBJ1-3 and V is TRBV7-2, with D hard to call. The CDR3 contains 13 residues. CDR1 is SGHTA, CDR2 FQGNSA, per germline. V was pared by 1 base and J by 9 bases, with 10 bases between. CDR3 loop: CASSLDWGSTIYF. CDR3 in DNA: TGTGCCAGCAGCTTAGATTGGGGTAGCACCATATATTTT. Combining the CDR3 with reference TRBV7-2 and TRBJ1-3 gives the whole variable domain GAGVSQSPSNKVTEKGKDVELRCDPISGHTALYWYRQSLGQGLEFLIYFQGNSAPDKSGLPSDRFSAERTGGSVSTLTIQRTQQEDSAVYLCASSLDWGSTIYFGEGSWLTVV.

The chain carries TRBV2 and TRBJ1-2; TRBD1 aligns across 10 bases. Trimming took 6 bases from V and 5 from J; bases not matched to a gene: 9. CDR3 size: 15 residues. Germline assignment: CDR1 SNHLY and CDR2 FYNNEI. The CDR3 DNA follows: TGTGCCAGCAGCCTAAGACAGGGGGCCCTTTATGGCTACACCTTC. Residues: CASSLRQGALYGYTF. The full variable domain, rest sourced from reference TRBV2 and TRBJ1-2, is EPEVTQTPSHQVTQMGQEVILRCVPISNHLYFYWYRQILGQKVEFLVSFYNNEISEKSEIFDDQFSVERPDGSNFTLKIRSTKLEDSAMYFCASSLRQGALYGYTFGSGTRLTVV.

J is TRBJ2-2 and V is TRBV7-3, with D perhaps TRBD2 (5 bases). This CDR3 has 14 residues. The V end lost 1 base, the J end lost 3 bases, and 6 bases lay between the germline ends. Germline V gives CDR1 SGHTA, CDR2 FQGTGA. For the CDR3, the DNA is TGTGCCAGCAGCTTAAGCGGGTACACCGGGGAGCTGTTTTTT. Its translation: CASSLSGYTGELFF.

The rearrangement joins TRBV4-1 to TRBJ2-3; 16 nucleotides agree with TRBD2. Per germline, CDR1 MGHRA and CDR2 YSYEKL. The CDR3 is made up of 19 amino acids. Trimming cost V 3 bases and J 6 bases; bases outside gene matches: 12. CDR3 in amino acids: CASSHPGLAGGPGFDTQYF. The CDR3 DNA is TGCGCCAGCAGCCACCCGGGACTAGCGGGAGGGCCAGGGTTTGATACGCAGTATTTT.